This T cell receptor beta chain came from a study of T cell repertoires in cytomegalovirus infection. Study-wide background: Matching HLA type, along with CMV infection, was indicated by public TCR beta signatures.

The study's findings and limits: Public TCR beta family frequency separated CMV-and-HLA carriers, including in an independent cohort.

V was clipped by 5 bases and J by 1 base; unmatched bases: 4. The germline V gene encodes CDR1 SGHTA and CDR2 FQGNSA. The CDR3 runs to 14 residues. About this clonotype: Antigen specificity is unknown.

TCRdb re-derived calls from the reads in MiXCR, one entry per CDR3 protein. The table lists roughly 700,000 distinct CDR3 sequences, 30% to 35% of them singletons. The source material was cultured PBMCs, sampled from culture after CMV antigen stimulation. This chain uses TRBV7-2 with TRBJ1-1; 7 bases match TRBD1. The receptor's source is a human donor in good health (CMV status not recorded). Some clones in this sample may be carry-over from other donors' samples. This CDR3 reads CASSANRGNTEAFF. DNA for the CDR3: TGTGCCAGCAGCGCGAACAGGGGGAACACTGAAGCTTTCTTT.